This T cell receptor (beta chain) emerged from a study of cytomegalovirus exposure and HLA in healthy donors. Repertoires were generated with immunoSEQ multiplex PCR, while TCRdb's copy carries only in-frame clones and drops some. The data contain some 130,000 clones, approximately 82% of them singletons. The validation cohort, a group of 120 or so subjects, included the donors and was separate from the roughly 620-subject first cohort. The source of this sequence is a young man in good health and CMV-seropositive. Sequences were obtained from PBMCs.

CDR3 sequence reads: CASSHRTGDGYTF. As DNA, the CDR3 is TGTGCCAGCAGCCATCGGACAGGCGATGGCTACACCTTC. The chain carries TRBV7-6 and TRBJ1-2, with TRBD1 matching 7 bases. Germline trimming cut 5 bases from V and 6 bases from J; bases unmatched to any gene: 6. This CDR3 contains 13 residues. Germline CDR1 and CDR2: SGHVS and FNYEAQ.